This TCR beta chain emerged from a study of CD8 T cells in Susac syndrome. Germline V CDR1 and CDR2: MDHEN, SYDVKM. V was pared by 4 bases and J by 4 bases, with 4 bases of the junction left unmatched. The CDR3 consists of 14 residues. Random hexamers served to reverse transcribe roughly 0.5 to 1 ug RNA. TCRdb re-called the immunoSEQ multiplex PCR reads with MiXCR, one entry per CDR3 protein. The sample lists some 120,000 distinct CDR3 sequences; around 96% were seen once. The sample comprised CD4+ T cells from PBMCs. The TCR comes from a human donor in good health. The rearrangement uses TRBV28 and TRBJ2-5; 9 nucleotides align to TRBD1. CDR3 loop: CASSSGGQGETQYF. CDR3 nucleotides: TGTGCCAGCAGTTCCGGGGGACAGGGAGAGACCCAGTACTTC.